Listed below are T cell receptor beta chains from one sample, sequenced in a study of T cell responses to AZD1222 COVID-19 vaccine. Assay used: immunoSEQ multiplex PCR; TCRdb lists only in-frame clones, some missing. The sample consists of tens of thousands of clones, around 84% of them appearing once. The sequencing here drew on peripheral blood, taken on day 0 of AZD1222 vaccination. These receptors all come from an adult in good health. The CDR3 runs from the conserved cysteine through the conserved F or W. The order of the fields is J gene, clone size, D gene, V gene, CDR3 DNA, CDR3 protein. D genes are given only for firm matches. Clone size is not always given. Where it is, it says once, few, many or a class for expanded clones.

TRBJ2-4 | NA | NA | TRBV7-2 | TGTGCCAGCAGCTTAGGCCAGCTAGCCAAAAACATTCAGTACTTC | CASSLGQLAKNIQYF
TRBJ2-1 | NA | NA | TRBV18 | TGTGCCAGCTCACCGGGGTCAGCCCGAAGGAATGAGCAGTTCTTC | CASSPGSARRNEQFF
TRBJ1-6 | once | TRBD1 | TRBV14 | TGTGCCAGCAGCCATAGGACAGGGGATTCACCCCTCCACTTT | CASSHRTGDSPLHF
TRBJ1-6 | NA | TRBD1 | TRBV28 | TGTGCCAGCTTCTCAGGGGGTAGCTCCTATAATTCACCCCTCCACTTT | CASFSGGSSYNSPLHF
TRBJ1-5 | NA | NA | TRBV2 | TGTGCCAGCAAGACAGATGGGGTAGGGCAGCCCCAGCATTTT | CASKTDGVGQPQHF
TRBJ1-2 | NA | TRBD1 | TRBV3-1/TRBV3-2 | TGTGCCAGCAGTTACAGGGGAGCTAACTATGGCTACACCTTC | CASSYRGANYGYTF
TRBJ1-2 | NA | NA | TRBV19 | TGTGCCAGTAGTACCCAAGGACGGGAAGACTATGGCTACACCTTC | CASSTQGREDYGYTF
TRBJ2-7 | few | NA | TRBV9 | TGTGCCAGCAGCGTAGACGGGACTGGGCCTTCCGAGCAGTACTTC | CASSVDGTGPSEQYF
TRBJ1-5 | NA | NA | TRBV24-1 | TGTGCCACCAGTGAGGACGGAAATCAGCCCCAGCATTTT | CATSEDGNQPQHF
TRBJ1-2 | NA | NA | TRBV6-4 | TGTGCCAGCAGTCCCTACTTAACTAACTATGGCTACACCTTC | CASSPYLTNYGYTF
TRBJ1-1 | once | NA | TRBV6-2/TRBV6-3 | TGTGCCAGCAGTATCGACGTGGACACTGAAGCTTTCTTT | CASSIDVDTEAFF
TRBJ1-6 | NA | TRBD1 | TRBV7-8 | TGTGCCAGCAGCATCGACAGGGGGAATTCACCCCTCCACTTT | CASSIDRGNSPLHF
TRBJ2-5 | NA | NA | TRBV6-5 | TGTGCCAGCAGTCCATTGGGGGGCCAAGAGACCCAGTACTTC | CASSPLGGQETQYF
TRBJ1-4 | NA | NA | TRBV5-1 | TGCGCCAGCAGCGAGGGGGTTCTTAATGAAAAACTGTTTTTT | CASSEGVLNEKLFF
TRBJ2-7 | NA | NA | TRBV21-1 | TGTGCCAGCAGCAAAGGACGGCCTGCTAGCGGGAGGCCCTACGAGCAGTACTTC | CASSKGRPASGRPYEQYF
TRBJ2-3 | NA | NA | TRBV9 | TGTGCCAGCAGCCTCGGAGCACTGGGAGATACGCAGTATTTT | CASSLGALGDTQYF
TRBJ1-1 | NA | NA | TRBV2 | TGTGCCAGCAGAACCATGGACAGCGAAGCTTTCTTT | CASRTMDSEAFF
TRBJ1-5 | few | NA | TRBV7-9 | TGTGCCAGCAGCTTGACGGCTGATAGCAATCAGCCCCAGCATTTT | CASSLTADSNQPQHF
TRBJ1-1 | NA | TRBD1 | TRBV3-1/TRBV3-2 | TGTGCCAGCAGCCATTGGGACAGGGGTGCTGAAGCTTTCTTT | CASSHWDRGAEAFF
TRBJ1-5 | NA | NA | TRBV18 | TGTGCCAGCTCACCAACGGACGGTAATCAGCCCCAGCATTTT | CASSPTDGNQPQHF
TRBJ2-7 | NA | NA | TRBV2 | TGTGCCAGCAGGGGACAGAGCGGGAGCTACGAGCAGTACTTC | CASRGQSGSYEQYF
TRBJ1-2 | NA | NA | TRBV20-1 | TGCAGTGCTAGTATTCGGAATGGCTACACCTTC | CSASIRNGYTF
TRBJ2-1 | NA | NA | TRBV15 | TGTGCCACCAGCAGAACCGGGGCAGGGCTATCCTACAATGAGCAGTTCTTC | CATSRTGAGLSYNEQFF
TRBJ2-7 | NA | TRBD1 | TRBV5-1 | TGCGCCAGCAGCCGCGGGGCCGGGACAGGCTCCTACGAGCAGTACTTC | CASSRGAGTGSYEQYF
TRBJ2-3 | NA | NA | TRBV29-1 | TGCAGCGTGAGAGGGGTAGGGGAGACAGATACGCAGTATTTT | CSVRGVGETDTQYF
TRBJ1-4 | NA | NA | TRBV15 | TGTGCCACCAGCAGAGCTCCCACAGAAGATGAAAAACTGTTTTTT | CATSRAPTEDEKLFF
TRBJ1-5 | NA | NA | TRBV28 | TGTGCCAGCCGTCACTTCGGGCGGTCAGATCAGCCCCAGCATTTT | CASRHFGRSDQPQHF
TRBJ2-1 | once | TRBD2 | TRBV18 | TGTGCCAGCTCACTAGCGGGGGGCTCCTACAATGAGCAGTTCTTC | CASSLAGGSYNEQFF
TRBJ1-5 | once | NA | TRBV24-1 | TGTGCCACCAGTGATCGGGGGGATCAGCCCCAGCATTTT | CATSDRGDQPQHF
TRBJ2-7 | NA | NA | TRBV7-3 | TGTGCCAGCAGCTCGGACGGGAACGAGCAGTACTTC | CASSSDGNEQYF
TRBJ1-1 | NA | NA | TRBV3-1/TRBV3-2 | TGTGCCAGCAGCCAGGGGACACGGGGTTTTGAAGCTTTCTTT | CASSQGTRGFEAFF
TRBJ2-6 | NA | NA | TRBV9 | TGTGCCAGCAGCGTCTCTGGGGCCAACGTCCTGACTTTC | CASSVSGANVLTF
TRBJ2-7 | NA | TRBD2 | TRBV20-1 | TGCAGTGCCTTAGCGGGCGAGCAGTACTTC | CSALAGEQYF
TRBJ1-3 | NA | NA | TRBV5-4 | TGTGCCACACGGAGGGGGGATAGTGGAAACACCATATATTTT | CATRRGDSGNTIYF
TRBJ1-4 | NA | NA | TRBV18 | TGTGCCAGCTCACCGACGACGGTCACAAATGAAAAACTGTTTTTT | CASSPTTVTNEKLFF